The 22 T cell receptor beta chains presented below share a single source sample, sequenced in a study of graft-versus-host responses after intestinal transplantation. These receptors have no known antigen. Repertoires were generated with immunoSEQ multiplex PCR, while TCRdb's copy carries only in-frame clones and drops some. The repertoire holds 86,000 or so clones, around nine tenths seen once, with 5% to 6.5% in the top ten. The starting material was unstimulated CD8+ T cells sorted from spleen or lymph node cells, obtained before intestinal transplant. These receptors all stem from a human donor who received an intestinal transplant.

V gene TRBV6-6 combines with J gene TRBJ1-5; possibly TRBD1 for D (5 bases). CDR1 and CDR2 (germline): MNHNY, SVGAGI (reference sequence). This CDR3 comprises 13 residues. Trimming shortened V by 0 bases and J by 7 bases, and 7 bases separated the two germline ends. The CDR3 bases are TGTGCCAGCAGTTACTCAGGGGTCCAGCCCCAGCATTTT. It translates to CASSYSGVQPQHF.

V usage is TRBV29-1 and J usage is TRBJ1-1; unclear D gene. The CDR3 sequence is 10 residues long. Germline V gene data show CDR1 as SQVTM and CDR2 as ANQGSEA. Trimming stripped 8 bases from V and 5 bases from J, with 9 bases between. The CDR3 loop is CSSGRTEAFF. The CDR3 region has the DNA TGCAGCTCTGGACGGACTGAAGCTTTCTTT.

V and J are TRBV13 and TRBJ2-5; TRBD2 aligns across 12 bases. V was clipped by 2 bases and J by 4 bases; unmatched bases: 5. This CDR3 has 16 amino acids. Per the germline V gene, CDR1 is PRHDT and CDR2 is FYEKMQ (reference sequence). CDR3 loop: CASSLLAGGPGETQYF. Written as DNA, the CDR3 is TGTGCCAGCAGCTTACTAGCGGGAGGGCCTGGAGAGACCCAGTACTTC.

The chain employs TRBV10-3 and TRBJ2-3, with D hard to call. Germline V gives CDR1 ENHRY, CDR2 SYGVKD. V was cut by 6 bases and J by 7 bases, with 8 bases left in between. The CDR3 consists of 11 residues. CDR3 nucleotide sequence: TGTGCCATCAGAACCTCCTATACGCAGTATTTT. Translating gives CAIRTSYTQYF.

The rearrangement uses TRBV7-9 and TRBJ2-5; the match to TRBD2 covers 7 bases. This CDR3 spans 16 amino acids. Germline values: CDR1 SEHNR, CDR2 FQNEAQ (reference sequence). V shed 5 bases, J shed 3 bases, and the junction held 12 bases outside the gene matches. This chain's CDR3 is CASSPALGEGEETQYF. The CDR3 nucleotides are TGTGCCAGCAGCCCGGCACTAGGGGAGGGTGAAGAGACCCAGTACTTC. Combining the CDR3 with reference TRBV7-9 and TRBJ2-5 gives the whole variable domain DTGVSQNPRHKITKRGQNVTFRCDPISEHNRLYWYRQTLGQGPEFLTYFQNEAQLEKSRLLSDRFSAERPKGSFSTLEIQRTEQGDSAMYLCASSPALGEGEETQYFGPGTRLLVL.

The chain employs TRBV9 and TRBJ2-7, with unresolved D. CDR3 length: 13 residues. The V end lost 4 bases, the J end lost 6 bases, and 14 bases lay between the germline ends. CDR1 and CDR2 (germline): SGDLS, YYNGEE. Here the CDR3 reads CASSPNQIAEQYF. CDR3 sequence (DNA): TGTGCCAGCAGCCCTAACCAGATCGCCGAGCAGTACTTC.

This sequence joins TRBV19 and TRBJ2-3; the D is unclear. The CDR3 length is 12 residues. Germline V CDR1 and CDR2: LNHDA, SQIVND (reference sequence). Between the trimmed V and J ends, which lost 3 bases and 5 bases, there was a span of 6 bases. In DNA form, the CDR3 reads TGTGCCAGTAGTATTGGGGAAGATACGCAGTATTTT. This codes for CASSIGEDTQYF.

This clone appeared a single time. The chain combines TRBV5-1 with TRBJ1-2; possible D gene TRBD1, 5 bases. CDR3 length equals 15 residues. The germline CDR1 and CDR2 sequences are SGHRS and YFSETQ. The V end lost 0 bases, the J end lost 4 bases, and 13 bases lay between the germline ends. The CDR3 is CASSLEGAGSYGYTF. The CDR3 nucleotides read TGCGCCAGCAGCTTGGAAGGGGCTGGGAGCTATGGCTACACCTTC.

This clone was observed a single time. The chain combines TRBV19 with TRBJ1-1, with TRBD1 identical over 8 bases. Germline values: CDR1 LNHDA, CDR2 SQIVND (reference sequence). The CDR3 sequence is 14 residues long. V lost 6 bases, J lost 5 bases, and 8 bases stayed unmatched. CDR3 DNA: TGTGCCAGTAGCACAGGGGGAGCAGGTACTGAAGCTTTCTTT. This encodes CASSTGGAGTEAFF.

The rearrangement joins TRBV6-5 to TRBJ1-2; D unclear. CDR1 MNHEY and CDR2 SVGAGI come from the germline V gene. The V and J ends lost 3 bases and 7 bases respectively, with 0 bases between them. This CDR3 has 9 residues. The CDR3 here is CASSYGYTF. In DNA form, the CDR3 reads TGTGCCAGCAGTTATGGCTACACCTTC.

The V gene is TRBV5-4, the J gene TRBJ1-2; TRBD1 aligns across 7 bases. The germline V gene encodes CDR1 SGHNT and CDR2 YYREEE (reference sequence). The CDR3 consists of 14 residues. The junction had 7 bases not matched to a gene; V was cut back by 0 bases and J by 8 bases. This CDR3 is CASSLEGAREGYTF. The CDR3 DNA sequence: TGTGCCAGCAGCTTGGAGGGGGCCAGGGAAGGCTACACCTTC.

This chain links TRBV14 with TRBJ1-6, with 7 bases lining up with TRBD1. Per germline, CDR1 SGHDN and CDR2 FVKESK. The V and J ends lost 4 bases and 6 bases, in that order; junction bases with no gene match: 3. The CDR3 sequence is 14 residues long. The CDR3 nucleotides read TGTGCCAGCAGCCCTAGACAGGGTAATTCACCCCTCCACTTT. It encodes CASSPRQGNSPLHF.

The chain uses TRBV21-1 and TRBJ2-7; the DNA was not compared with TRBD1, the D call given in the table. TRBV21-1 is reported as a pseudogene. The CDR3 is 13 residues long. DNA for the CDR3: TGTGCCAGCAGCTCTCCCAGGGGCCACGAGCAGTACTTC. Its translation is CASSSPRGHEQYF.

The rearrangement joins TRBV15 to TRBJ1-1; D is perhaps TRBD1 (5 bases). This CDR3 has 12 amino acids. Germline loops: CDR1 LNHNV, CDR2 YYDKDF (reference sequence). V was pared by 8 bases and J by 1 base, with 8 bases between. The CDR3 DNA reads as TGTGCCACCCGTCAGGGGAACACTGAAGCTTTCTTT. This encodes CATRQGNTEAFF.

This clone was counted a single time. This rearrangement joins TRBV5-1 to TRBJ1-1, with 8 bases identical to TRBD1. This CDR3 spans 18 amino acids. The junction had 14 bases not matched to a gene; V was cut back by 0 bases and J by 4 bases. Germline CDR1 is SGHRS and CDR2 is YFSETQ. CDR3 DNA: TGCGCCAGCAGCTTGGGCCACACGGGACAGGATTTGGCCACTGAAGCTTTCTTT. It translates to CASSLGHTGQDLATEAFF. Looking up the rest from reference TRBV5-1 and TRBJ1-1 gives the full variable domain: KAGVTQTPRYLIKTRGQQVTLSCSPISGHRSVSWYQQTPGQGLQFLFEYFSETQRNKGNFPGRFSGRQFSNSRSEMNVSTLELGDSALYLCASSLGHTGQDLATEAFFGQGTRLTVV.

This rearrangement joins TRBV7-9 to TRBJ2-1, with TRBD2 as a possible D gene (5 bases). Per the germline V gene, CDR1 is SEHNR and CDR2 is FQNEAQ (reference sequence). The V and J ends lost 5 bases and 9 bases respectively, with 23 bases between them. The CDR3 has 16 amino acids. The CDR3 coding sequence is TGTGCCAGCAGCGACCCACCCGCGGGCCCCGGAGGTGAGCAGTTCTTC. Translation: CASSDPPAGPGGEQFF.

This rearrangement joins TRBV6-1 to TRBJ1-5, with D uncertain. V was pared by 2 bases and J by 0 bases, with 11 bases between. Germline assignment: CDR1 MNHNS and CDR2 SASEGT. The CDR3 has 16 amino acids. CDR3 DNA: TGTGCCAGCAGTGAATGGTCAGAGTATAGCAATCAGCCCCAGCATTTT. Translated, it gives CASSEWSEYSNQPQHF.

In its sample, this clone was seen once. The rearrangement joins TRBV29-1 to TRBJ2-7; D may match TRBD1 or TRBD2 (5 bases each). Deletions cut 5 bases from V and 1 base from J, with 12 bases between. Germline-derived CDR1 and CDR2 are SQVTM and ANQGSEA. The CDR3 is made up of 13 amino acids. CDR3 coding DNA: TGCAGCGTTTTCCGGGACGGTTCCTACGAGCAGTACTTC. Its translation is CSVFRDGSYEQYF.

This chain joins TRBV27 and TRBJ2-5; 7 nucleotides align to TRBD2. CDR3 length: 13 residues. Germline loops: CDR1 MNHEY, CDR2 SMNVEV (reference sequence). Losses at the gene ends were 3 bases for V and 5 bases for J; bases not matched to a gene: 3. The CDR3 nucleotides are TGTGCCAGCAGTTTGGCGGGAGTTGAGACCCAGTACTTC. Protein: CASSLAGVETQYF.

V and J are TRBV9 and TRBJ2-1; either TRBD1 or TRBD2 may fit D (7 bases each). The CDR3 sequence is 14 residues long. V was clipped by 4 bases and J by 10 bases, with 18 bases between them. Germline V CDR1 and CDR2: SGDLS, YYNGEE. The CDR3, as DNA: TGTGCCAGCAGCCAGGGGGGGCGCCTTCCCGAGCAGTTCTTC. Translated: CASSQGGRLPEQFF.

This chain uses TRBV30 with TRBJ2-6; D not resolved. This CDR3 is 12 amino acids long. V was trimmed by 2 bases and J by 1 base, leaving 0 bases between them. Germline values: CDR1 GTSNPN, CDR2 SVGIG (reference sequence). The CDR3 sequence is CAWSSGANVLTF. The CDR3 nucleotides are TGTGCCTGGAGTTCTGGGGCCAACGTCCTGACTTTC.

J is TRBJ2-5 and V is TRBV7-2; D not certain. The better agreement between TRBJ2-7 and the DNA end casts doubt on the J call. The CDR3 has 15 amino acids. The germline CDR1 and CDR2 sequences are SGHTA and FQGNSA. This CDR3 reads CASSLFIDFPYEQYF. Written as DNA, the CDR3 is TGTGCCAGCAGCTTATTCATTGACTTTCCCTACGAGCAGTACTTC.